The clone carrying this TCR beta chain was observed a few times. Its antigen is unidentified. In the same sample, other DNA sequences code for this CDR3. With 60 Vbeta and 13 Jbeta primers, the PCR was carried out. The data were produced by immunoSEQ multiplex PCR, yet TCRdb's version contains in-frame clones alone and is incomplete. The sample lists approximately 100,000 clones; 10% were seen once. This sample was included in a study of cytomegalovirus exposure and HLA in healthy donors. General study results and limits: Later analysis showed most CMV-associated TCR beta chains appearing HLA-restricted.

The receptor's source is a man aged 35 to 55 in good health and CMV-seropositive. Material for sequencing was PBMCs.

This CDR3 reads CASSPLEGDGNTIYF. As DNA, the CDR3 is TGCGCCAGTAGCCCGTTAGAGGGGGACGGAAACACCATATATTTT. The V and J genes are TRBV5-1 and TRBJ1-3; perhaps TRBD1 as D (6 bases). Germline loops: CDR1 SGHRS, CDR2 YFSETQ. Trimming removed 8 bases from V and 4 bases from J, with 19 bases in between. The CDR3 spans 15 residues.